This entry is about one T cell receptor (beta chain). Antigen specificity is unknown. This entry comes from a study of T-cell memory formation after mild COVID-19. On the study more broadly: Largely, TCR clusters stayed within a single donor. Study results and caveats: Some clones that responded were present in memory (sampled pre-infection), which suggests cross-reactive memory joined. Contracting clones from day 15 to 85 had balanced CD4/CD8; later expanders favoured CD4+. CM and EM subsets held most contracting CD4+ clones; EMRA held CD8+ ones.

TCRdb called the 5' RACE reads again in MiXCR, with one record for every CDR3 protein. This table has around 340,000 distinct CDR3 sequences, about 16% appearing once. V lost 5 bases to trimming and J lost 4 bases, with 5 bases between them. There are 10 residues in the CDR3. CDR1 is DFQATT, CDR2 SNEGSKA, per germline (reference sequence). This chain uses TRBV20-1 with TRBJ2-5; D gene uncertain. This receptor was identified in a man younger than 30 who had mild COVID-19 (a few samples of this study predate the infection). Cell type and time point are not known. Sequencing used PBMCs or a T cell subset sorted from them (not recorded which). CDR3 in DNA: TGCAGTGCTCGCAGAGAGACCCAGTACTTC. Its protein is CSARRETQYF.